A single sample gave rise to the 8 T cell receptor beta chains below, sequenced in a study of cytomegalovirus exposure and HLA in healthy donors. PCR involved 60 Vbeta and 13 Jbeta primers. Only in-frame clones appear in the TCRdb table, and some are missing; sequencing was by immunoSEQ multiplex PCR. The table lists some 170,000 clones, 81% of them singletons. The sequencing input was PBMCs. The receptors shown here come from a woman younger than 30 in good health and CMV-seropositive.

This sequence joins TRBV28 and TRBJ1-4; the D gene is possibly TRBD1 (6 bases). The CDR3 runs 12 residues. Germline values: CDR1 MDHEN, CDR2 SYDVKM. V was pared by 8 bases and J by 11 bases, with 15 bases between. In DNA form, the CDR3 reads TGTGCCAGCTCCTACAGGGTGGAGAAACTGTTTTTT. Protein sequence: CASSYRVEKLFF.

V gene TRBV5-1 combines with J gene TRBJ1-1, with 7 bases matching TRBD1. This CDR3 is built from 14 residues. Trimming removed 3 bases from V and 3 bases from J; junction bases left unmatched: 5. Per the germline V gene, CDR1 is SGHRS and CDR2 is YFSETQ. This chain's CDR3 is CASSSEGAYTEAFF. CDR3 sequence (DNA): TGCGCCAGCAGCTCCGAGGGGGCTTACACTGAAGCTTTCTTT.

Comment on this clone: Other nucleotide sequences in the sample specify the same CDR3. The chain employs TRBV7-2 and TRBJ1-5; D is undetermined. V lost 3 bases and J 3 bases, leaving 9 bases between the germline ends. Per germline, CDR1 SGHTA and CDR2 FQGNSA. The CDR3 contains 14 residues. The CDR3 is CASSFRTDNQPQHF. CDR3 coding DNA: TGTGCCAGCAGCTTTAGAACAGACAATCAGCCCCAGCATTTT.

The chain is built from TRBV7-2 and TRBJ2-7; 12 bases match TRBD2. Germline V gene data show CDR1 as SGHTA and CDR2 as FQGNSA. The V segment lost 3 bases and the J segment 9 bases; nucleotides outside the gene matches: 15. The CDR3 extends over 17 amino acids. In nucleotides, the CDR3 is TGTGCCAGCAGCTTCCAACCTGCTAGCGGGGGGGTGTTAGCGCAGTACTTC. Residues: CASSFQPASGGVLAQYF.

V is TRBV28 and J is TRBJ2-5; 11 bases fit TRBD1. With the DNA end fitting TRBJ2-7 better, the J assignment may be wrong. The CDR3 has 14 residues. In germline, CDR1 is MDHEN, CDR2 SYDVKM. DNA for the CDR3: TGTGCCAGCAGTTCCTGGACAGGGGGCTTCGAGCAGTACTTC. Amino acids: CASSSWTGGFEQYF.

There are a few counts of this clone. The genes are TRBV10-3 and TRBJ1-1; maybe TRBD1 (5 bases). CDR3 size: 15 residues. Trimming shortened V by 0 bases and J by 2 bases, and 10 bases separated the two germline ends. Germline CDR1 reads ENHRY; CDR2 reads SYGVKD. CDR3 protein: CAISESTELNTEAFF. The CDR3 DNA is TGTGCCATCAGTGAGTCGACAGAACTTAACACTGAAGCTTTCTTT.

The rearrangement uses TRBV5-4 and TRBJ2-2, with D perhaps TRBD2 (6 bases). With 0 bases removed from V and 0 bases from J, the gap between germline ends came to 12 bases. This CDR3 spans 17 amino acids. The V gene's germline CDR1 is SGHNT and CDR2 YYREEE (reference sequence). CDR3 amino acids: CASSLGGDSANTGELFF. The CDR3 DNA sequence: TGTGCCAGCAGCTTGGGTGGGGACTCGGCGAACACCGGGGAGCTGTTTTTT.

The chain couples TRBV30 to TRBJ2-2, with 8 bases that match TRBD1. From germline, CDR1 is GTSNPN and CDR2 SVGIG (reference sequence). CDR3 length equals 15 residues. The J segment lost 7 bases and the V segment lost 4 bases, leaving 11 bases of the junction unmatched. For the CDR3, the DNA is TGTGCCTGGAACCCCCGGCAGGGGGCATACGGGGAGCTGTTTTTT. This encodes CAWNPRQGAYGELFF. Drawing the rest from reference TRBV30 and TRBJ2-2, the complete variable domain is SQTIHQWPATLVQPVGSPLSLECTVEGTSNPNLYWYRQAAGRGLQLLFYSVGIGQISSEVPQNLSASRPQDRQFILSSKKLLLSDSGFYLCAWNPRQGAYGELFFGEGSRLTVL.